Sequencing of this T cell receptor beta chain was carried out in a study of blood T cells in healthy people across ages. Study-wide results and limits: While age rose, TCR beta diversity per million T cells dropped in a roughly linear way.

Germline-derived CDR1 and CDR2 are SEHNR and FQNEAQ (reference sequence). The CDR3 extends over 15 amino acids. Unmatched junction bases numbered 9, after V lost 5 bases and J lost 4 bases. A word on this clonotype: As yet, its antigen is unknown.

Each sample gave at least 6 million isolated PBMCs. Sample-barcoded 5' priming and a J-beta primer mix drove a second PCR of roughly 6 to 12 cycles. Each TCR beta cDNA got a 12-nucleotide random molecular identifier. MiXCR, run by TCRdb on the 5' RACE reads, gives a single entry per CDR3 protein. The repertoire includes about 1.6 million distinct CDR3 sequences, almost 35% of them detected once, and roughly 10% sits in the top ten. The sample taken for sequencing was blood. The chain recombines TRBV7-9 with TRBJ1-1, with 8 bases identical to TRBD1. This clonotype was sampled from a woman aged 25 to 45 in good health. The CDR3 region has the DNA TGTGCCAGCAGCCCCCGGACAGGGATTGGCACTGAAGCTTTCTTT. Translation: CASSPRTGIGTEAFF.